The 32 T cell receptor beta chains in this list originate from one sample, sequenced in a study of blood T cell repertoires in COVID-19. Here immunoSEQ multiplex PCR was the method, and the copy in TCRdb shows in-frame clones only, minus some. Of around 140,000 clones listed, approximately 80% are singletons. Material for sequencing was peripheral blood. These receptors were obtained from a woman aged 55-70 years with acute or convalescent COVID-19.

V and J are TRBV18 and TRBJ2-6, with 7 bases lining up with TRBD1. Germline V gene sequence: CDR1 KGHSH, CDR2 LQKENI. Trimming took 3 bases from V and 0 from J; bases not matched to a gene: 11. The CDR3 extends over 19 amino acids. CDR3 in DNA: TGTGCCAGCTCACCTCTATCCTTACAGGGGCCCTCTGGGGCCAACGTCCTGACTTTC. This sequence encodes CASSPLSLQGPSGANVLTF.

The CDR3 protein is CASSLGSGKDNEQFF. CDR3 nucleotide sequence: TGCGCCAGCAGCTTGGGTTCAGGGAAGGACAATGAGCAGTTCTTC. The rearrangement uses TRBV5-1 and TRBJ2-1; tentative D call: TRBD1 (5 bases). V dropped 0 bases and J dropped 5 bases, with 12 bases sitting between them. The CDR3 has 15 residues. CDR1 is SGHRS, CDR2 YFSETQ, per germline.

The table lists this clone with a count of one. This chain connects TRBV7-9 to TRBJ2-7; a possible D gene is TRBD2 (6 bases). The CDR3 length is 15 residues. V gave up 0 bases and J gave up 5 bases, with 14 bases separating them. Germline V lookup: CDR1 SEHNR, CDR2 FQNEAQ (reference sequence). CDR3 in DNA: TGTGCCAGCAGCTTAGCGTGGCGGGATTTGGACGAGCAGTACTTC. Its protein product is CASSLAWRDLDEQYF.

The chain combines TRBV9 with TRBJ1-3; no clear D gene. The CDR3 covers 18 residues. V dropped 0 bases and J dropped 6 bases, with 22 bases sitting between them. Per germline, CDR1 SGDLS and CDR2 YYNGEE. The CDR3 nucleotides read TGTGCCAGCAGCGTAGAGCGCCGGCGGGCTACGGGAGAAAACACCATATATTTT. Protein: CASSVERRRATGENTIYF.

This chain links TRBV6-2 or TRBV6-3 with TRBJ2-3, with 7 nucleotides matching TRBD2. The CDR3 covers 19 residues. J gave up 5 bases and V 0 bases, and 17 bases lay outside the gene matches. From germline, CDR1 is MNHEY and CDR2 SVGEGT. The CDR3 DNA follows: TGTGCCAGCAGTTACTCAGTGGCAGGGAGGGCTCTTAGGAGAGATACGCAGTATTTT. It specifies CASSYSVAGRALRRDTQYF.

The chain couples TRBV2 to TRBJ1-2; a possible D gene is TRBD1 (5 bases). Trimming took 8 bases from V and 10 from J, leaving 17 bases between them. This CDR3 comprises 12 residues. Germline V gene sequence: CDR1 SNHLY, CDR2 FYNNEI. CDR3 DNA sequence: TGTGCCAGCCAGCGGGGGGGGTCTGACTACACCTTC. Translation gives CASQRGGSDYTF.

The chain combines TRBV14 with TRBJ1-2, with D possibly matching TRBD1 (5 bases). In germline, CDR1 is SGHDN, CDR2 FVKESK. The CDR3 covers 15 residues. The V gene lost 1 base and the J gene lost 3 bases, with 12 bases spanning the gap. The CDR3 sequence: CASSQGSPGYYGYTF. CDR3 nucleotides: TGTGCCAGCAGCCAAGGGTCGCCAGGGTACTATGGCTACACCTTC.

This chain joins TRBV7-9 and TRBJ1-1; D gene ambiguous. The CDR3 extends over 14 amino acids. With 4 bases removed from V and 1 base from J, the gap between germline ends came to 10 bases. CDR1 and CDR2 from the germline V gene are SEHNR and FQNEAQ (reference sequence). CDR3 sequence: CASSSTPENTEAFF. CDR3 coding DNA: TGTGCCAGCAGCTCGACACCCGAGAACACTGAAGCTTTCTTT. Using reference TRBV7-9 and TRBJ1-1 for the parts outside the CDR3, the full variable domain is DTGVSQNPRHKITKRGQNVTFRCDPISEHNRLYWYRQTLGQGPEFLTYFQNEAQLEKSRLLSDRFSAERPKGSFSTLEIQRTEQGDSAMYLCASSSTPENTEAFFGQGTRLTVV.

The chain uses TRBV7-9 and TRBJ2-7, with TRBD1 matching 7 bases. Per the germline V gene, CDR1 is SEHNR and CDR2 is FQNEAQ (reference sequence). V trimming: 5 bases; J trimming: 0 bases; junction bases outside the gene matches: 7. The CDR3 consists of 15 residues. In DNA, the CDR3 is TGTGCCAGCAGCCACAGGGGCCTCGCCTCCTACGAGCAGTACTTC. Amino acid sequence: CASSHRGLASYEQYF.

The chain recombines TRBV10-2 with TRBJ2-7; 13 bases align to TRBD2. The CDR3 sequence is 15 residues long. Losses at the gene ends were 6 bases for V and 2 bases for J; bases not matched to a gene: 4. The germline CDR1 and CDR2 sequences are WSHSY and SAAADI. The CDR3 spells CASRAGTSGTYEQYF. The CDR3 bases are TGCGCCAGCAGGGCCGGGACTAGCGGGACCTACGAGCAGTACTTC.

The rearrangement joins TRBV5-1 to TRBJ1-6; D is unresolved. Germline V CDR1 and CDR2: SGHRS, YFSETQ. The CDR3 contains 14 residues. Trimming removed 2 bases from V and 8 bases from J, with 11 bases in between. CDR3: CASSFGADDSPLHF. The CDR3 DNA reads as TGCGCCAGCAGCTTCGGAGCAGATGATTCACCCCTCCACTTT.

The gene calls are TRBV14 and TRBJ2-1, with TRBD2 matching 16 bases. Germline V gene sequence: CDR1 SGHDN, CDR2 FVKESK. After removal of 3 bases from V and 6 bases from J, the junction contained 5 bases not matched to a gene. CDR3 length: 17 residues. CDR3 coding DNA: TGTGCCAGCAGCCAGAGGGGACTAGCGGGAGGGCCCAATGAGCAGTTCTTC. Protein: CASSQRGLAGGPNEQFF.

The chain is built from TRBV9 and TRBJ1-3; 7 bases line up with TRBD1. The V gene end was trimmed by 4 bases and the J gene end by 4 bases; junction bases not matched to a gene: 8. CDR3 length: 15 amino acids. CDR1 SGDLS and CDR2 YYNGEE come from the germline V gene. This CDR3 reads CASSITGERGNTIYF. Here the CDR3 DNA reads TGTGCCAGCAGCATAACAGGGGAGAGAGGAAACACCATATATTTT.

This chain connects TRBV19 to TRBJ1-1, with 8 bases that match TRBD1. The CDR3 spans 15 residues. Germline V gene data show CDR1 as LNHDA and CDR2 as SQIVND (reference sequence). V lost 1 base to trimming and J lost 3 bases; unmatched junction nucleotides: 4. The DNA for the CDR3 is TGTGCCAGTAGTATAGGTCAGGGGGCTTACACTGAAGCTTTCTTT. Translation gives CASSIGQGAYTEAFF.

J is TRBJ2-4 and V is TRBV28; 11 positions match TRBD1. CDR3 length: 18 residues. Germline V lookup: CDR1 MDHEN, CDR2 SYDVKM. J was trimmed by 3 bases and V by 6 bases; bases with no gene match: 13. The chain's CDR3 is CASSPGTGGRRGKNIQYF. The CDR3 DNA follows: TGTGCCAGCAGCCCTGGGACAGGGGGAAGAAGGGGCAAAAACATTCAGTACTTC.

The chain uses TRBV10-2 and TRBJ2-7; 13 bases match TRBD2. J lost 4 bases, V lost 4 bases, and 1 base had no gene match. The CDR3 loop spans 14 amino acids. Germline CDR1 WSHSY, CDR2 SAAADI. DNA for the CDR3: TGCGCCAGCAGTGCGGGACTAGCGGGGTACGAGCAGTACTTC. Protein: CASSAGLAGYEQYF.

The rearrangement joins TRBV4-1 to TRBJ2-3; no definite D call. Germline V CDR1 and CDR2: MGHRA, YSYEKL. The CDR3 is 15 amino acids. V lost 4 bases and J lost 2, with 13 bases in between. The CDR3 region has the DNA TGCGCCAGCAGCCTCGAAGATACCTACACAGATACGCAGTATTTT. Residues: CASSLEDTYTDTQYF.

This chain links TRBV27 with TRBJ2-3; TRBD2 matches 14 bases. Trimming took 5 bases from V and 2 from J; bases not matched to a gene: 6. This CDR3 has 17 amino acids. The germline gives CDR1 MNHEY, CDR2 SMNVEV (reference sequence). The DNA of the CDR3 is TGTGCCAGCAGTCGACTAGCGGGAGGGCCCTCCACAGATACGCAGTATTTT. Its translation is CASSRLAGGPSTDTQYF.

V and J are TRBV27 and TRBJ1-5; D is undetermined. The CDR3 covers 17 residues. Trimming took off 0 bases at V and 6 bases at J, with 18 bases between the two ends. Germline loops: CDR1 MNHEY, CDR2 SMNVEV (reference sequence). Written as DNA, the CDR3 is TGTGCCAGCAGTTTATCCCGATCGACAAGAACCTTTCAGCCCCAGCATTTT. Amino acid sequence: CASSLSRSTRTFQPQHF.

The gene calls are TRBV15 and TRBJ2-1; the match to TRBD2 covers 8 bases. J gave up 6 bases and V 0 bases, and 7 bases lay outside the gene matches. CDR3 length equals 16 residues. Per germline, CDR1 LNHNV and CDR2 YYDKDF (reference sequence). The CDR3 DNA is TGTGCCACCAGCAGAGATCAGCGGGGGCTCGGCAATGAGCAGTTCTTC. Its protein product is CATSRDQRGLGNEQFF.

The genes are TRBV18 and TRBJ1-4; 9 bases map to TRBD1. J lost 15 bases, V lost 5 bases, and 4 bases had no gene match. The CDR3 covers 11 residues. Germline CDR1 and CDR2: KGHSH and LQKENI. The chain's CDR3 is CASSTGDRVFF. The CDR3 nucleotides read TGTGCCAGCTCAACCGGGGACAGGGTGTTTTTT.

V is TRBV5-4 and J is TRBJ2-4; D is uncertain. Germline V CDR1 and CDR2: SGHNT, YYREEE (reference sequence). CDR3 size: 12 residues. The ends were cut back, 4 bases at V and 8 bases at J, with 10 bases in the middle. CDR3 loop: CASSGATDIQYF. The CDR3, as DNA: TGTGCCAGCAGCGGTGCTACAGACATTCAGTACTTC.

The CDR3 DNA reads TGTGCCAGCAAAGCGGGACAGGGGTATGGCTACACCTTC. This codes for CASKAGQGYGYTF. V gene TRBV6-5 combines with J gene TRBJ1-2, with 10 positions matching TRBD1. J was trimmed by 5 bases and V by 7 bases; bases with no gene match: 4. This CDR3 is 13 amino acids long. Germline V gives CDR1 MNHEY, CDR2 SVGAGI.

The chain recombines TRBV6-6 with TRBJ1-5; 9 bases agree with TRBD1. Germline V gives CDR1 MNHNY, CDR2 SVGAGI (reference sequence). V lost 2 bases and J lost 4; bases outside the gene matches: 6. This CDR3 has 16 residues. The CDR3 bases are TGTGCCAGCAGTTACCCCGGGACAGGGAGTAATCAGCCCCAGCATTTT. Its translation is CASSYPGTGSNQPQHF.

The rearrangement uses TRBV30 and TRBJ1-6; D gene unclear. The germline V gene encodes CDR1 GTSNPN and CDR2 SVGIG (reference sequence). The CDR3 is 12 residues long. V was trimmed by 6 bases and J by 11 bases, leaving 14 bases between them. This chain's CDR3 is CACLPGGPPLHF. Here the CDR3 DNA reads TGTGCCTGTCTACCCGGAGGTCCACCCCTCCACTTT.

The chain uses TRBV10-3 and TRBJ2-6; weak D call: TRBD1 (5 bases). CDR3 length: 17 residues. V lost 11 bases and J lost 0, with 20 bases in between. Germline-derived CDR1 and CDR2 are ENHRY and SYGVKD. The CDR3 DNA reads TGTGCCTCCCGACGACAGATGGTCCTCTCTGGGGCCAACGTCCTGACTTTC. Its translation is CASRRQMVLSGANVLTF.

The chain uses TRBV11-3 and TRBJ2-3, with TRBD1 matching over 7 bases. Germline V lookup: CDR1 SGHNT, CDR2 YENEEA. This CDR3 region has 15 residues. The junction had 7 bases not matched to a gene; V was cut back by 1 base and J by 6 bases. The CDR3 sequence: CASSLGGTAQDTQYF. For the CDR3, the DNA is TGTGCCAGCAGCTTAGGGGGGACAGCTCAGGATACGCAGTATTTT.

V gene TRBV5-1 combines with J gene TRBJ2-7, with 12 bases matching TRBD1. Germline CDR1 reads SGHRS; CDR2 reads YFSETQ. The CDR3 length is 14 residues. V lost 7 bases and J lost 3; bases outside the gene matches: 5. Here the CDR3 DNA reads TGCGCCAGCCAAGGGACAGGGGGCATCTACGAGCAGTACTTC. Its translation: CASQGTGGIYEQYF.

V gene TRBV19 combines with J gene TRBJ1-2; the D gene is possibly TRBD1 (5 bases). Trimming pared 8 bases from V and 7 bases from J, leaving 23 bases between. There are 15 residues in the CDR3. Germline V gene data show CDR1 as LNHDA and CDR2 as SQIVND (reference sequence). CDR3 amino acids: CASGTPGPRISGYTF. In DNA, the CDR3 is TGTGCCAGTGGGACTCCGGGACCGAGGATTAGTGGCTACACCTTC.

The chain joins TRBV6-5 to TRBJ2-1, with 7 positions matching TRBD2. The CDR3 covers 15 residues. Losses at the gene ends were 1 base for V and 3 bases for J; bases not matched to a gene: 3. In germline, CDR1 is MNHEY, CDR2 SVGAGI. This CDR3 reads CASSYFAGVYNEQFF. The CDR3 DNA sequence: TGTGCCAGCAGTTACTTTGCGGGAGTCTACAATGAGCAGTTCTTC.

This clone was seen a few times. The V call is TRBV15, the J call TRBJ2-1, with 12 bases aligning to TRBD2. Germline V gene data show CDR1 as LNHNV and CDR2 as YYDKDF (reference sequence). The V gene end was trimmed by 0 bases and the J gene end by 7 bases; junction bases not matched to a gene: 7. The CDR3 is 17 residues long. The CDR3 spells CATSRDINLAGGNEQFF. In DNA, the CDR3 is TGTGCCACCAGCAGAGATATCAACCTAGCGGGAGGGAATGAGCAGTTCTTC. The variable domain in full, with the rest retrieved from reference TRBV15 and TRBJ2-1, is DAMVIQNPRYQVTQFGKPVTLSCSQTLNHNVMYWYQQKSSQAPKLLFHYYDKDFNNEADTPDNFQSRRPNTSFCFLDIRSPGLGDTAMYLCATSRDINLAGGNEQFFGPGTRLTVL.

The chain employs TRBV7-3 and TRBJ2-3, with TRBD2 matching over 8 bases. CDR1 and CDR2 from the germline V gene are SGHTA and FQGTGA. Germline trimming cut 4 bases from V and 1 base from J; bases unmatched to any gene: 7. This CDR3 contains 16 residues. The CDR3 bases are TGTGCCAGCAGCTCCCGGGGGGGCGCGGGCACAGATACGCAGTATTTT. It specifies CASSSRGGAGTDTQYF. The full variable domain, rest sourced from reference TRBV7-3 and TRBJ2-3, is GAGVSQTPSNKVTEKGKYVELRCDPISGHTALYWYRQSLGQGPEFLIYFQGTGAADDSGLPNDRFFAVRPEGSVSTLKIQRTERGDSAVYLCASSSRGGAGTDTQYFGPGTRLTVL.